These 7 T cell receptor beta chains came from one sample sequenced in a study of cytomegalovirus exposure and HLA in healthy donors. Primers for the PCR totalled 60 Vbeta and 13 Jbeta. The assay was immunoSEQ multiplex PCR, and TCRdb's table has in-frame clones only and misses some. The sample carries approximately 130,000 clones, about 77% recorded once. Input material: PBMCs. The source is a woman in her thirties or forties in good health and CMV-seronegative.

The V gene is TRBV14, the J gene TRBJ2-7; possibly TRBD1 for D (6 bases). The germline V gene encodes CDR1 SGHDN and CDR2 FVKESK. The CDR3 contains 17 residues. Trimming stripped 0 bases from V and 4 bases from J, with 19 bases between. The CDR3 DNA sequence: TGTGCCAGCAGCCAAGAACAGGGATCCCGTCCTCAATACGAGCAGTACTTC. Translation gives CASSQEQGSRPQYEQYF.

The J gene is TRBJ2-7, the V gene TRBV28; 7 bases are shared with TRBD1. Germline CDR1 and CDR2: MDHEN and SYDVKM. J gave up 0 bases and V 5 bases, and 7 bases lay outside the gene matches. There are 15 residues in the CDR3. The CDR3 loop reads CASSRQGPSSYEQYF. In DNA, the CDR3 is TGTGCCAGCAGTCGACAGGGCCCTAGCTCCTACGAGCAGTACTTC.

This clone turned up a few times. The chain has TRBV4-1 and TRBJ1-1; TRBD1 might be the D (5 bases). V dropped 2 bases and J dropped 2 bases, with 12 bases sitting between them. CDR1 MGHRA and CDR2 YSYEKL come from the germline V gene. This CDR3 comprises 15 residues. The CDR3 DNA follows: TGCGCCAGCAGCCAACGACAGAGTAAAAACACTGAAGCTTTCTTT. Protein sequence: CASSQRQSKNTEAFF.

V usage is TRBV19 and J usage is TRBJ2-1; 9 nucleotides match TRBD2. Looked up from germline, CDR1 is LNHDA and CDR2 is SQIVND (reference sequence). V dropped 7 bases and J dropped 9; count of bases not matched to a gene: 7. This CDR3 region has 13 residues. The CDR3 region is CASMLAGMPEQFF. CDR3 nucleotides: TGTGCCAGTATGCTAGCGGGAATGCCTGAGCAGTTCTTC.

This chain links TRBV5-4 with TRBJ2-1, with TRBD2 identical over 7 bases. V gave up 4 bases and J gave up 0 bases; unmatched junction bases: 10. The CDR3 sequence is 17 residues long. The germline gives CDR1 SGHNT, CDR2 YYREEE (reference sequence). CDR3 in amino acids: CASSLGGVRVSYNEQFF. The CDR3 DNA is TGTGCCAGCAGCCTGGGGGGGGTTAGGGTCTCCTACAATGAGCAGTTCTTC.

The chain recombines TRBV14 with TRBJ2-2, with D maybe TRBD2 (6 bases). Deletions cut 0 bases from V and 6 bases from J, with 8 bases between. Germline assignment: CDR1 SGHDN and CDR2 FVKESK. CDR3 length: 14 amino acids. CDR3 nucleotides: TGTGCCAGCAGCCAAGAACTAGCATCCGGGGAGCTGTTTTTT. Protein: CASSQELASGELFF. Filled out from reference TRBV14 and TRBJ2-2, the complete variable domain reads EAGVTQFPSHSVIEKGQTVTLRCDPISGHDNLYWYRRVMGKEIKFLLHFVKESKQDESGMPNNRFLAERTGGTYSTLKVQPAELEDSGVYFCASSQELASGELFFGEGSRLTVL.

This chain connects TRBV29-1 to TRBJ2-7; no definite D call. In germline, CDR1 is SQVTM, CDR2 ANQGSEA. This CDR3 is built from 13 residues. Trimming cost V 5 bases and J 0 bases, with 11 bases left between them. The CDR3 sequence: CSVKYLSSYEQYF. The CDR3 DNA sequence: TGCAGCGTTAAATATCTGAGCTCCTACGAGCAGTACTTC.